The 21 T cell receptor beta chains below were found in one sample sequenced in a study of blood T cell repertoires in COVID-19. Data came from immunoSEQ multiplex PCR; TCRdb stores just in-frame clones and leaves some out. The sample carries approximately 150,000 clones, over 80% recorded once. The sequenced sample was peripheral blood. These receptor sequences come from a woman of 80 years or more with COVID-19, enrolled during active disease.

This clone occurred a few times. The chain is built from TRBV15 and TRBJ1-3; D perhaps matches TRBD1 (5 bases). The CDR3 loop spans 16 amino acids. V was shortened by 3 bases and J by 0 bases, with 12 bases between the two germline ends. Germline assignment: CDR1 LNHNV and CDR2 YYDKDF (reference sequence). The CDR3 DNA is TGTGCCACCAGCAGTGGGGCAGTCCACTCTGGAAACACCATATATTTT. It codes for CATSSGAVHSGNTIYF.

The chain combines TRBV15 with TRBJ1-2; D is undetermined. The V gene's germline CDR1 is LNHNV and CDR2 YYDKDF (reference sequence). The CDR3 sequence is 14 residues long. V lost 0 bases to trimming and J lost 4 bases, with 9 bases between them. The CDR3 DNA is TGTGCCACCAGCAGAGATGTGGGAGGCTATGGCTACACCTTC. Translation gives CATSRDVGGYGYTF.

The CDR3 bases are TGTGCCAGCAGCTTAGGGGCAAATTCACCCCTCCACTTT. This codes for CASSLGANSPLHF. The chain uses TRBV11-2 and TRBJ1-6; unclear D gene. V was trimmed by 1 base and J by 7 bases, leaving 5 bases between them. In germline, CDR1 is SGHAT, CDR2 FQNNGV. This CDR3 comprises 13 residues.

This clone occurred once. This chain joins TRBV12-3 or TRBV12-4 and TRBJ1-2; no clear D gene. V was cut by 3 bases and J by 3 bases, with 8 bases left in between. The CDR3 spans 13 residues. DNA for the CDR3: TGTGCCAGCAGTTTTGGCCGCCACTATGGCTACACCTTC. Amino acid sequence: CASSFGRHYGYTF.

The chain combines TRBV2 with TRBJ2-1, with 12 bases aligning to TRBD2. This CDR3 contains 13 residues. Unmatched junction bases numbered 8, after V lost 11 bases and J lost 9 bases. Germline V CDR1 and CDR2: SNHLY, FYNNEI. CDR3 bases: TGTGCCGGATCGACTAGCGGGAGTGGTGAGCAGTTCTTC. Translated, it gives CAGSTSGSGEQFF.

The chain joins TRBV2 to TRBJ1-1; 11 bases line up with TRBD1. Trimming cost V 8 bases and J 6 bases; bases outside gene matches: 20. Germline V gene lookup returns CDR1 SNHLY and CDR2 FYNNEI. The CDR3 runs 18 residues. The CDR3 nucleotides read TGTGCCAGCCGTCAAGAGTTGCTCGGGACAGGGGGAAGTGCTGAAGCTTTCTTT. Amino acids: CASRQELLGTGGSAEAFF. Variable domain in full (rest from reference TRBV2 and TRBJ1-1): EPEVTQTPSHQVTQMGQEVILRCVPISNHLYFYWYRQILGQKVEFLVSFYNNEISEKSEIFDDQFSVERPDGSNFTLKIRSTKLEDSAMYFCASRQELLGTGGSAEAFFGQGTRLTVV.

The chain combines TRBV15 with TRBJ1-2; D is unresolved. This CDR3 region has 14 residues. Trimming pared 0 bases from V and 2 bases from J, leaving 7 bases between. CDR1 and CDR2 from the germline V gene are LNHNV and YYDKDF (reference sequence). DNA for the CDR3: TGTGCCACCAGCAGAGAGGTGGAGAACTATGGCTACACCTTC. Protein: CATSREVENYGYTF.

Details on this clone: The same CDR3 arises from other DNA sequences in this sample as well. The V gene is TRBV5-1, the J gene TRBJ2-1; tentative D call: TRBD2 (6 bases). The CDR3 spans 15 residues. Trimming stripped 0 bases from V and 3 bases from J, with 10 bases between. CDR1 and CDR2 (germline): SGHRS, YFSETQ. CDR3 residues: CASSLGSGDYNEQFF. CDR3 nucleotide sequence: TGCGCCAGCAGCTTGGGTAGCGGAGACTACAATGAGCAGTTCTTC.

The V gene is TRBV3-1 (or the pseudogene TRBV3-2), the J gene TRBJ2-1; tentatively, D is TRBD2 (6 bases). The CDR3 is 14 residues long. Trimming shortened V by 3 bases and J by 4 bases, and 10 bases separated the two germline ends. CDR1 is LGHDT, CDR2 YNNKEL, per germline (reference sequence). CDR3 residues: CASSHTGTYNEQFF. In nucleotides, the CDR3 is TGTGCCAGCAGCCATACGGGGACTTACAATGAGCAGTTCTTC.

The genes are TRBV5-1 and TRBJ1-2; D not certain. The ends were cut back, 5 bases at V and 3 bases at J, with 14 bases in the middle. The CDR3 is 14 amino acids. Germline V gene sequence: CDR1 SGHRS, CDR2 YFSETQ. The chain's CDR3 is CASRPYGDDYGYTF. CDR3 DNA sequence: TGCGCCAGCAGACCCTATGGTGATGACTATGGCTACACCTTC.

The V and J genes are TRBV6-5 and TRBJ1-4; 8 bases line up with TRBD1. Germline V gives CDR1 MNHEY, CDR2 SVGAGI. There are 13 residues in the CDR3. V was clipped by 6 bases and J by 7 bases; unmatched bases: 4. CDR3 nucleotides: TGTGCCAGCAGACCACAGGGGGGTGAAAAACTGTTTTTT. Protein product: CASRPQGGEKLFF.

The chain employs TRBV20-1 and TRBJ1-5; possibly TRBD1 for D (6 bases). CDR1 is DFQATT and CDR2 is SNEGSKA in the germline V gene (reference sequence). The V and J ends lost 3 bases and 1 base respectively, with 16 bases between them. This CDR3 contains 16 residues. The CDR3 reads CSASTQGARSNQPQHF. CDR3 bases: TGCAGTGCTAGTACACAGGGTGCTAGGAGCAATCAGCCCCAGCATTTT.

This sequence joins TRBV29-1 and TRBJ2-7; 8 nucleotides match TRBD1. CDR1 is SQVTM, CDR2 ANQGSEA, per germline. V trimming: 6 bases; J trimming: 4 bases; junction bases outside the gene matches: 11. The CDR3 covers 14 residues. CDR3 in DNA: TGCAGCGTCCTCGGACAGGGTTTTGGGTACGAGCAGTACTTC. Translation gives CSVLGQGFGYEQYF.

This clone appeared many times. The chain carries TRBV11-2 and TRBJ1-1, with D possibly TRBD1 on 6 matching bases. Germline V gene lookup returns CDR1 SGHAT and CDR2 FQNNGV. V was clipped by 3 bases and J by 5 bases, with 10 bases between them. The CDR3 is 13 amino acids. DNA of the CDR3: TGTGCCAGCAGCTTGGGCACAGGGACTGAAGCTTTCTTT. This sequence encodes CASSLGTGTEAFF.

The chain couples TRBV5-8 to TRBJ1-5; TRBD1 might be the D (5 bases). V was cut by 0 bases and J by 10 bases, with 14 bases left in between. Germline V lookup: CDR1 SGHTS, CDR2 YDEGEE. The CDR3 runs to 14 residues. The CDR3 DNA follows: TGTGCCAGCAGCTTGGCGGCAGGGAGGAGTCCCCAGCATTTT. It specifies CASSLAAGRSPQHF.

CDR3 bases: TGTGCCAGCAGCATGACAGCAGGGCCCCGGGCGGGGGATGAAAAACTGTTTTTT. It codes for CASSMTAGPRAGDEKLFF. The chain recombines TRBV21-1 with TRBJ1-4. TRBV21-1 is listed as a pseudogene. The CDR3 is 18 residues long.

The genes are TRBV28 and TRBJ1-4, with TRBD1 matching over 9 bases. V trimming: 6 bases; J trimming: 6 bases; junction bases outside the gene matches: 5. In germline, CDR1 is MDHEN, CDR2 SYDVKM. CDR3 length: 14 residues. The CDR3 DNA sequence: TGTGCCAGCAGATCGGGACAGGGCTATGAAAAACTGTTTTTT. Its translation: CASRSGQGYEKLFF.

The V and J genes are TRBV18 and TRBJ2-3; 8 bases are a match to TRBD1. Trimming cost V 0 bases and J 4 bases; bases outside gene matches: 12. Germline values: CDR1 KGHSH, CDR2 LQKENI. This CDR3 comprises 18 residues. The CDR3, as DNA: TGTGCCAGCTCACCACCGGGCAGTGGGACAGGCGTATCAGATACGCAGTATTTT. Amino acid sequence: CASSPPGSGTGVSDTQYF.

This clone was recorded only once. The J gene is TRBJ1-4, the V gene TRBV3-1 (or the pseudogene TRBV3-2); D not certain. The CDR3 is 13 amino acids. The germline gives CDR1 LGHDT, CDR2 YNNKEL (reference sequence). Trimming took off 5 bases at V and 7 bases at J, with 11 bases between the two ends. The CDR3 loop reads CASSSQRGEKLFF. Written as DNA, the CDR3 is TGTGCCAGCAGCTCCCAACGGGGTGAAAAACTGTTTTTT.

This clone is a singleton in its sample. V is TRBV6-2 or TRBV6-3 and J is TRBJ2-5, with 8 bases fitting TRBD2. Germline-derived CDR1 and CDR2 are MNHEY and SVGEGT. With V trimmed by 0 bases and J by 9 bases, 6 bases remained unmatched. This CDR3 is built from 14 residues. The CDR3 sequence: CASSYSTPGGAQYF. Written as DNA, the CDR3 is TGTGCCAGCAGTTACTCTACCCCCGGGGGGGCCCAGTACTTC.

This clone occurred a few times. The chain recombines TRBV28 with TRBJ2-7, with 12 bases matching TRBD2. J lost 4 bases, V lost 4 bases, and 11 bases had no gene match. This CDR3 contains 17 residues. Germline V gives CDR1 MDHEN, CDR2 SYDVKM. CDR3 nucleotides: TGTGCCAGCAGTTCCACCGATCTAGCGGGAGGGATGTACGAGCAGTACTTC. It specifies CASSSTDLAGGMYEQYF.